Each of the 28 T cell receptor beta chains below was sequenced from the same sample in a study of T-cell reconstitution after alpha-beta-depleted transplantation in children. TCRbeta library preparation incorporated unique molecular identifiers. TCRdb redid the calling of the PCR reads with MiXCR, one entry per CDR3 protein. The data contain just under 250,000 distinct CDR3 sequences, 20% to 30% of them seen just once; the ten biggest clones take up roughly 2.7%. The sequences come from PBMCs, collected before TCRalphabeta/CD19-depleted stem cell transplant. These receptors came from a girl aged 2 to 10 with Fanconi anemia, due to receive a stem cell transplant.

This clonotype was seen many times. J is TRBJ2-3 and V is TRBV6-5; D not certain. This CDR3 is 14 amino acids long. The V end lost 0 bases, the J end lost 6 bases, and 10 bases lay between the germline ends. The germline CDR1 and CDR2 sequences are MNHEY and SVGAGI. CDR3 bases: TGTGCCAGCAGTTACTCGACGTGGACGGATACGCAGTATTTT. Translated: CASSYSTWTDTQYF.

This clonotype has just a few counts. This sequence joins TRBV28 and TRBJ2-3; D not certain. V lost 7 bases and J lost 0, with 11 bases in between. Germline CDR1 reads MDHEN; CDR2 reads SYDVKM. The CDR3 is 14 amino acids. In nucleotides, the CDR3 is TGTGCCAGCACCGTGGGGATTAGCACAGATACGCAGTATTTT. Amino acid sequence: CASTVGISTDTQYF.

The rearrangement uses TRBV13 and TRBJ2-5; no clear D. Germline lookup yields CDR1 PRHDT and CDR2 FYEKMQ (reference sequence). This CDR3 is 13 amino acids long. V was pared by 2 bases and J by 2 bases, with 6 bases between. The CDR3: CASSLWRQETQYF. In nucleotides, the CDR3 is TGTGCCAGCAGCTTATGGCGTCAAGAGACCCAGTACTTC.

This sequence joins TRBV7-9 and TRBJ2-5; 7 bases are shared with TRBD2. V trimming: 5 bases; J trimming: 4 bases; junction bases outside the gene matches: 4. Germline V gene data show CDR1 as SEHNR and CDR2 as FQNEAQ (reference sequence). The CDR3 spans 13 residues. CDR3 protein: CASSLRLAETQYF. The CDR3 coding sequence is TGTGCCAGCAGCCTCAGACTAGCAGAGACCCAGTACTTC.

The genes are TRBV29-1 and TRBJ1-1, with D possibly being TRBD1 (5 bases). The length of the CDR3 is 12 residues. Germline V lookup: CDR1 SQVTM, CDR2 ANQGSEA. The V gene lost 5 bases and the J gene lost 7 bases, with 14 bases spanning the gap. This CDR3 is CSVYKRGDEAFF. CDR3 DNA: TGCAGCGTTTACAAAAGGGGTGATGAAGCTTTCTTT. Variable domain in full (rest from reference TRBV29-1 and TRBJ1-1): SAVISQKPSRDICQRGTSLTIQCQVDSQVTMMFWYRQQPGQSLTLIATANQGSEATYESGFVIDKFPISRPNLTFSTLTVSNMSPEDSSIYLCSVYKRGDEAFFGQGTRLTVV.

The V gene is TRBV20-1, the J gene TRBJ2-3; the D gene could be TRBD1 or TRBD2 (5 bases each). V was pared by 0 bases and J by 1 base, with 11 bases between. The length of the CDR3 is 15 residues. The V gene's germline CDR1 is DFQATT and CDR2 SNEGSKA (reference sequence). CDR3 amino acids: CSARDLGVRTDTQYF. The CDR3 region has the DNA TGCAGTGCTAGAGATCTGGGGGTTCGCACAGATACGCAGTATTTT.

The CDR3 reads CASSWTRGYEQYF. The CDR3 coding sequence is TGTGCCAGCAGCTGGACCCGGGGTTACGAGCAGTACTTC. This sequence joins TRBV5-4 and TRBJ2-7; TRBD2 might be the D (5 bases). The length of the CDR3 is 13 residues. Trimming took 3 bases from V and 4 from J, leaving 11 bases between them. Per germline, CDR1 SGHNT and CDR2 YYREEE (reference sequence). The whole variable domain, remainder taken from reference TRBV5-4 and TRBJ2-7, is ETGVTQSPTHLIKTRGQQVTLRCSSQSGHNTVSWYQQALGQGPQFIFQYYREEENGRGNFPPRFSGLQFPNYSSELNVNALELDDSALYLCASSWTRGYEQYFGPGTRLTVT.

This clonotype has at least ten counts. The V call is TRBV29-1, the J call TRBJ2-1; D may match TRBD1 or TRBD2 (5 bases each). This CDR3 spans 10 amino acids. V dropped 5 bases and J dropped 9 bases, with 8 bases sitting between them. The V gene's germline CDR1 is SQVTM and CDR2 ANQGSEA. This CDR3 reads CSVRDLEQFF. CDR3 nucleotide sequence: TGCAGCGTTAGGGACCTTGAGCAGTTCTTC.

This clonotype has a count of ten or more. This sequence joins TRBV10-3 and TRBJ1-2; TRBD1 might be the D (5 bases). V was trimmed by 8 bases and J by 6 bases, leaving 16 bases between them. The length of the CDR3 is 13 residues. Germline V gives CDR1 ENHRY, CDR2 SYGVKD. The DNA for the CDR3 is TGTGCCATCTACAGGACCCAAGTCGATGGCTACACCTTC. Amino acid sequence: CAIYRTQVDGYTF.

The genes are TRBV24-1 and TRBJ2-2; D uncertain. Trimming cost V 8 bases and J 1 base, with 7 bases left between them. Germline V gene data show CDR1 as KGHDR and CDR2 as SFDVKD. CDR3 length: 13 residues. The CDR3 spells CATKLENTGELFF. In DNA, the CDR3 is TGTGCCACCAAATTAGAGAACACCGGGGAGCTGTTTTTT.

The chain is built from TRBV29-1 and TRBJ2-7, with D perhaps matching TRBD2 (7 bases). The CDR3 totals 11 residues. The ends were cut back, 4 bases at V and 6 bases at J, with 10 bases in the middle. CDR1 and CDR2 (germline): SQVTM, ANQGSEA. As DNA, the CDR3 is TGCAGCGTTGGGGGAGGGGGCGAGCAGTACTTC. Translation: CSVGGGGEQYF.

In this sample, this clonotype turned up many times. This sequence joins TRBV21-1 and TRBJ1-5; TRBD1, the table's D call, lacks a check against the DNA. TRBV21-1 has pseudogene status. CDR3 length: 16 amino acids. CDR3 sequence reads: CASSKHRVGDNQPQHF. As DNA, the CDR3 is TGTGCCAGCAGCAAACACAGGGTGGGGGACAATCAGCCCCAGCATTTT.

The rearrangement uses TRBV10-1 and TRBJ2-1, with D perhaps TRBD2 (6 bases). The CDR3 is 13 amino acids. The V end was cut by 11 bases, the J end by 9 bases, with 20 bases between. Germline V lookup: CDR1 WNHNN, CDR2 SYGVQD (reference sequence). CDR3: CACCESGGAEQFF. The CDR3 nucleotides read TGCGCCTGCTGTGAATCGGGCGGGGCTGAGCAGTTCTTC.

There are a few counts of this clonotype. V and J are TRBV7-6 and TRBJ2-1, with 7 bases that match TRBD1. The CDR3 loop spans 16 amino acids. Germline assignment: CDR1 SGHVS and CDR2 FNYEAQ. Trimming removed 2 bases from V and 1 base from J; junction bases left unmatched: 5. Written as DNA, the CDR3 is TGTGCCAGCAGCTTAAGGGACAGATCGTCCTACAATGAGCAGTTCTTC. Translation: CASSLRDRSSYNEQFF.

The chain employs TRBV7-9 and TRBJ1-4, with D hard to call. The V and J ends lost 7 bases and 3 bases respectively, with 18 bases between them. This CDR3 has 16 residues. Germline-derived CDR1 and CDR2 are SEHNR and FQNEAQ (reference sequence). This chain's CDR3 is CASIEGRDSPNEKLFF. In DNA, the CDR3 is TGTGCCAGCATCGAAGGTCGGGATTCACCTAATGAAAAACTGTTTTTT.

This clonotype was seen at least ten times. The chain couples TRBV6-5 to TRBJ2-1; unclear D gene. Germline CDR1 and CDR2: MNHEY and SVGAGI. V lost 0 bases and J 8 bases, leaving 11 bases between the germline ends. The CDR3 extends over 14 amino acids. Here the CDR3 DNA reads TGTGCCAGCAGTTACTCTGGTCCCTTGCATGAGCAGTTCTTC. Its protein is CASSYSGPLHEQFF.

This clonotype appeared many times. In DNA form, the CDR3 reads TGTGCCAGCAGCCAAGGAGGGGGGGAAGAGACCCAGTACTTC. This gives the protein CASSQGGGEETQYF. This sequence joins TRBV3-1 and TRBJ2-5, with a possible D match to TRBD2 (7 bases). Germline V gene lookup returns CDR1 LGHDT and CDR2 YNNKEL (reference sequence). This CDR3 has 14 residues. V was clipped by 1 base and J by 3 bases, with 9 bases between them.

There are a few counts of this clonotype. V usage is TRBV20-1 and J usage is TRBJ2-5; no definite D call. The ends were cut back, 2 bases at V and 5 bases at J, with 18 bases in the middle. Germline loops: CDR1 DFQATT, CDR2 SNEGSKA (reference sequence). This CDR3 is 15 amino acids long. The CDR3 protein is CSARSQTSWTETQYF. CDR3 nucleotides: TGCAGTGCTAGAAGCCAGACCTCTTGGACGGAGACCCAGTACTTC.

In this sample, this clonotype turned up many times. This sequence joins TRBV21-1 and TRBJ2-7; TRBD1, the table's D call, was not compared with the DNA. TRBV21-1 has pseudogene status. The CDR3 runs to 11 residues. CDR3 loop: CASLFNRGRYF. The DNA for the CDR3 is TGTGCCAGCCTATTTAACAGGGGGCGGTACTTC.

The CDR3 coding sequence is TGTGCCAGCAGCCTCGGACTAGCGGGGGGGCAAATTGGTGAGCAGTTCTTC. It encodes CASSLGLAGGQIGEQFF. The chain has TRBV6-1 and TRBJ2-1; 15 bases line up with TRBD2. This CDR3 comprises 17 residues. CDR1 and CDR2 from the germline V gene are MNHNS and SASEGT. Unmatched junction bases numbered 12, after V lost 6 bases and J lost 9 bases.

The rearrangement uses TRBV20-1 and TRBJ2-1; TRBD1 matches at 8 bases. The junction had 1 base not matched to a gene; V was cut back by 3 bases and J by 3 bases. The CDR3 runs 13 residues. Germline V gene data show CDR1 as DFQATT and CDR2 as SNEGSKA (reference sequence). CDR3 nucleotides: TGCAGTGCTAGGGACAGGGTCTACAATGAGCAGTTCTTC. Translating it yields CSARDRVYNEQFF.

This clonotype showed up many times. V is TRBV20-1 and J is TRBJ2-1; 12 bases map to TRBD2. V trimming: 5 bases; J trimming: 0 bases; junction bases outside the gene matches: 8. Germline V gene sequence: CDR1 DFQATT, CDR2 SNEGSKA (reference sequence). The CDR3 extends over 17 amino acids. The CDR3 coding sequence is TGCAGTGCTCAAAGGACTAGCGGGGTGAGCTCCTACAATGAGCAGTTCTTC. It is translated as CSAQRTSGVSSYNEQFF.

This clonotype has a count of ten or more. The chain carries TRBV12-3 or TRBV12-4 and TRBJ2-3; TRBD1 matches at 9 bases. The CDR3 is made up of 15 amino acids. After removal of 3 bases from V and 3 bases from J, the junction contained 4 bases not matched to a gene. The CDR3 here is CASSFGQGWTDTQYF. The CDR3 region has the DNA TGTGCCAGCAGTTTCGGACAGGGGTGGACAGATACGCAGTATTTT.

The chain uses TRBV20-1 and TRBJ2-3, with 9 bases fitting TRBD2. CDR3 length: 15 amino acids. V was pared by 3 bases and J by 4 bases, with 8 bases of the junction left unmatched. The V gene's germline CDR1 is DFQATT and CDR2 SNEGSKA (reference sequence). DNA for the CDR3: TGCAGTGCTAGGGATAGCGGGAGAGGTTCAGATACGCAGTATTTT. Residues: CSARDSGRGSDTQYF.

The genes are TRBV29-1 and TRBJ2-7; 11 positions agree with TRBD1. Germline V gene lookup returns CDR1 SQVTM and CDR2 ANQGSEA. V shed 3 bases and J 5 bases; nucleotides not matched to a gene: 6. The length of the CDR3 is 14 residues. CDR3 sequence (DNA): TGCAGCGTTGAGGCCGGGACAGGGGGGCACGAGCAGTACTTC. The encoded protein is CSVEAGTGGHEQYF.

J is TRBJ2-1 and V is TRBV7-3, with TRBD2 matching 14 bases. This CDR3 has 15 amino acids. Germline V gene sequence: CDR1 SGHTA, CDR2 FQGTGA. After removal of 5 bases from V and 10 bases from J, the junction contained 7 bases not matched to a gene. Here the CDR3 reads CASSPTSGRGLEQFF. The CDR3 coding sequence is TGTGCCAGCAGCCCGACTAGCGGGAGGGGTTTAGAGCAGTTCTTC.

The genes are TRBV6-5 and TRBJ1-6; TRBD1 might be the D (6 bases). The V and J ends lost 2 bases and 5 bases respectively, with 7 bases between them. This CDR3 region has 14 residues. Germline V lookup: CDR1 MNHEY, CDR2 SVGAGI. The CDR3 DNA follows: TGTGCCAGCAGTTACCGGACAGATAATTCACCCCTCCACTTT. It specifies CASSYRTDNSPLHF.

This clonotype was recorded a few times. The J gene is TRBJ2-7, the V gene TRBV4-2; 8 bases agree with TRBD1. The CDR3 totals 15 residues. The germline CDR1 and CDR2 sequences are LGHNA and YNFKEQ. The V and J ends lost 1 base and 2 bases, in that order; junction bases with no gene match: 4. The CDR3 sequence: CASSQGDRQAYEQYF. CDR3 bases: TGTGCCAGCAGCCAAGGGGACAGGCAAGCCTACGAGCAGTACTTC.